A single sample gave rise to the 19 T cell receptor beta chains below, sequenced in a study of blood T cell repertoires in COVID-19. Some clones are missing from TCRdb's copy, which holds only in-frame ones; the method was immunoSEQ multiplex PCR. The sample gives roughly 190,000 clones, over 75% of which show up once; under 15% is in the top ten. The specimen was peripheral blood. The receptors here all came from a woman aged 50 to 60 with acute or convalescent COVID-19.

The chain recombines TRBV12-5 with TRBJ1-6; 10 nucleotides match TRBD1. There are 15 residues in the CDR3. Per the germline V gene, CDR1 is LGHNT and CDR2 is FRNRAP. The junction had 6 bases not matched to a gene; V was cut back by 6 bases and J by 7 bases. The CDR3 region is CASGRQGAGNSPLHF. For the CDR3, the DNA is TGTGCTAGTGGCAGACAGGGGGCTGGCAATTCACCCCTCCACTTT.

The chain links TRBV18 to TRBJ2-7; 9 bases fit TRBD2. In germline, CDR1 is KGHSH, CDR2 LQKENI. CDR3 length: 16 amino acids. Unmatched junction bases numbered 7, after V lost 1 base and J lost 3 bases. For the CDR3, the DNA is TGTGCCAGCTCACCACTGTCTAGCGGGGCACACTACGAGCAGTACTTC. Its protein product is CASSPLSSGAHYEQYF.

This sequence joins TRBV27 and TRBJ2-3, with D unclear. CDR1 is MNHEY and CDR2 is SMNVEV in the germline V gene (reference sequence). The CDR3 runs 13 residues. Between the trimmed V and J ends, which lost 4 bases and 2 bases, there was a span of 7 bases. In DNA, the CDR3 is TGTGCCAGCAGTTCCTACTTCACAGATACGCAGTATTTT. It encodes CASSSYFTDTQYF.

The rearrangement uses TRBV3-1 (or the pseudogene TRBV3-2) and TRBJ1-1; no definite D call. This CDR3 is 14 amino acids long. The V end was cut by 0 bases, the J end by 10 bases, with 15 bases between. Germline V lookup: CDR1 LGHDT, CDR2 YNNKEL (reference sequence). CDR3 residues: CASSQDHAGGVAFF. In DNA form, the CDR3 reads TGTGCCAGCAGCCAAGATCACGCCGGCGGGGTAGCTTTCTTT.

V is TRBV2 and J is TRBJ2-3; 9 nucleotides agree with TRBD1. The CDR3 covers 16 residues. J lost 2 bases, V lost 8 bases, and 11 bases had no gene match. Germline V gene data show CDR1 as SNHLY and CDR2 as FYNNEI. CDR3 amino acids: CASWGTGLTDTDTQYF. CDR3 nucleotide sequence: TGTGCCAGCTGGGGGACAGGGTTGACCGACACAGATACGCAGTATTTT.

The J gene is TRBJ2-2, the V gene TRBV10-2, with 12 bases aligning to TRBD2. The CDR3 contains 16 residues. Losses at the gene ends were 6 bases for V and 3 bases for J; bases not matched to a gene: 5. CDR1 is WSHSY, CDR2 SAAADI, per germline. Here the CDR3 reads CASRLAGGRDTGELFF. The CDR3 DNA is TGCGCCAGCAGGCTAGCGGGGGGGCGAGACACCGGGGAGCTGTTTTTT.

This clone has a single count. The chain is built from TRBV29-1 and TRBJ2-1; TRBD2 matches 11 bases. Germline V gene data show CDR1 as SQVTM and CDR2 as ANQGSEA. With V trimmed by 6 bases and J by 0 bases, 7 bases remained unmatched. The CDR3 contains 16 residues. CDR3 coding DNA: TGCAGCGTACCAGGGGGACTAGCGGCCTCCTACAATGAGCAGTTCTTC. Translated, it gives CSVPGGLAASYNEQFF.

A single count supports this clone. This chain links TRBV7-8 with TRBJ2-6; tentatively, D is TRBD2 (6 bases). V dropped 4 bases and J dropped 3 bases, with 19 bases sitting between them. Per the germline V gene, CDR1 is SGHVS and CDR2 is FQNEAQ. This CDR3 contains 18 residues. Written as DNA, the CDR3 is TGTGCCAGCAGCTCAACAGGAGGGGTACTGTTTGGGGCCAACGTCCTGACTTTC. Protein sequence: CASSSTGGVLFGANVLTF.

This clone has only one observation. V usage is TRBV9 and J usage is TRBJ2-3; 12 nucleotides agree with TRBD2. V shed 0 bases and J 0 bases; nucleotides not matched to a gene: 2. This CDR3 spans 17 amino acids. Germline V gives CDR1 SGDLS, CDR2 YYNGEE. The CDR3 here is CASSVGGLAGSTDTQYF. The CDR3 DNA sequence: TGTGCCAGCAGCGTAGGCGGACTAGCGGGAAGCACAGATACGCAGTATTTT. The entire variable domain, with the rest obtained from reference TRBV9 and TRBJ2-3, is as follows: DSGVTQTPKHLITATGQRVTLRCSPRSGDLSVYWYQQSLDQGLQFLIQYYNGEERAKGNILERFSAQQFPDLHSELNLSSLELGDSALYFCASSVGGLAGSTDTQYFGPGTRLTVL.

This CDR3 is CAWSYNYGYTF. The CDR3 DNA follows: TGTGCCTGGAGCTACAACTATGGCTACACCTTC. This chain joins TRBV30 and TRBJ1-2, with unresolved D. V dropped 3 bases and J dropped 2 bases, with 4 bases sitting between them. The CDR3 runs to 11 residues. Per germline, CDR1 GTSNPN and CDR2 SVGIG (reference sequence). The full variable domain, rest sourced from reference TRBV30 and TRBJ1-2, is SQTIHQWPATLVQPVGSPLSLECTVEGTSNPNLYWYRQAAGRGLQLLFYSVGIGQISSEVPQNLSASRPQDRQFILSSKKLLLSDSGFYLCAWSYNYGYTFGSGTRLTVV.

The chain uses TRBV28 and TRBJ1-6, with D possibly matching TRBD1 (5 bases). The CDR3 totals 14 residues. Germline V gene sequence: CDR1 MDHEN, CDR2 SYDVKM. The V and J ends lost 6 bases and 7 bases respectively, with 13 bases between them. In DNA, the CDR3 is TGTGCCAGCAGCGTGGGACTGCAGAATTCACCCCTCCACTTT. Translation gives CASSVGLQNSPLHF.

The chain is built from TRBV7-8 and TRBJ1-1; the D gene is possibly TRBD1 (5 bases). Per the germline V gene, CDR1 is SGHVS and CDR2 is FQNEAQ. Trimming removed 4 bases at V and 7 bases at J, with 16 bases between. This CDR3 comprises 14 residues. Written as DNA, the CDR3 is TGTGCCAGCAGCTCAGGTAGGGGCCTATATGAAGCTTTCTTT. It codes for CASSSGRGLYEAFF.

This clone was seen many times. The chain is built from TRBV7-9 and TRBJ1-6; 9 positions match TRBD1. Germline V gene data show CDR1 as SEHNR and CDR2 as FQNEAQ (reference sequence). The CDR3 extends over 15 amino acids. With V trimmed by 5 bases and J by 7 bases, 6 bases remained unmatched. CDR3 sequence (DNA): TGTGCCAGCAGCGTCGACAGGGGGGGAAATTCACCCCTCCACTTT. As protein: CASSVDRGGNSPLHF.

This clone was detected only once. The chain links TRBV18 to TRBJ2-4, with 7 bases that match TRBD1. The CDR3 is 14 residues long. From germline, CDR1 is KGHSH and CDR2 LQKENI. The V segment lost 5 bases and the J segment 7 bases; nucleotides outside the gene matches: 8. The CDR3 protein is CASSAQTGRNIQYF. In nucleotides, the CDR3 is TGTGCCAGCTCAGCTCAGACAGGGCGGAACATTCAGTACTTC.

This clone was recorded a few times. This CDR3 is CASSPPSGRTGELFF. CDR3 bases: TGTGCCAGCTCACCACCGTCAGGAAGGACCGGGGAGCTGTTTTTT. The chain combines TRBV18 with TRBJ2-2; the D is unclear. Germline CDR1 and CDR2: KGHSH and LQKENI. This CDR3 has 15 residues. Trimming stripped 0 bases from V and 5 bases from J, with 10 bases between.

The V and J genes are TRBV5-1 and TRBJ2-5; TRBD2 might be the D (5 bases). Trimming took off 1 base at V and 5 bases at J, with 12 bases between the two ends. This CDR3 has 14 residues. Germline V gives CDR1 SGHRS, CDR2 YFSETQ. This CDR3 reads CASSLISRGETQYF. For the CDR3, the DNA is TGCGCCAGCAGCTTGATCTCTAGAGGGGAGACCCAGTACTTC.

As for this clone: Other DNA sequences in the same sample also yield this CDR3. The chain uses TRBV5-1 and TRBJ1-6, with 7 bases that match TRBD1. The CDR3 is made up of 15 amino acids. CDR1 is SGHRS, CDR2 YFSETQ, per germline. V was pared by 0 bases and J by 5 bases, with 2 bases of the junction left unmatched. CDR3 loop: CASSLADRDNSPLHF. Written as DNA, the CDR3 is TGCGCCAGCAGCTTGGCAGACAGGGATAATTCACCCCTCCACTTT.

The CDR3 nucleotides read TGTGCCAGCAGTTTAAGGTCGACAGAAAAAGCTTTCTTT. Translating it yields CASSLRSTEKAFF. The rearrangement uses TRBV27 and TRBJ1-1; tentative D call: TRBD1 (5 bases). This CDR3 has 13 amino acids. The V gene's germline CDR1 is MNHEY and CDR2 SMNVEV (reference sequence). The V gene lost 2 bases and the J gene lost 9 bases, with 13 bases spanning the gap.

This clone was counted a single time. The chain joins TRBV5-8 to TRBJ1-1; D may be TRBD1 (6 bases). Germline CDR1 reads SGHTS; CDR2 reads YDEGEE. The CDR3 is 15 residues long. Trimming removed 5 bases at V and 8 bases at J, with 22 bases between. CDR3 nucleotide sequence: TGTGCCAGCAGGCTGGTGGGGGCCGCCCGAGCAGAAGCTTTCTTT. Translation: CASRLVGAARAEAFF.